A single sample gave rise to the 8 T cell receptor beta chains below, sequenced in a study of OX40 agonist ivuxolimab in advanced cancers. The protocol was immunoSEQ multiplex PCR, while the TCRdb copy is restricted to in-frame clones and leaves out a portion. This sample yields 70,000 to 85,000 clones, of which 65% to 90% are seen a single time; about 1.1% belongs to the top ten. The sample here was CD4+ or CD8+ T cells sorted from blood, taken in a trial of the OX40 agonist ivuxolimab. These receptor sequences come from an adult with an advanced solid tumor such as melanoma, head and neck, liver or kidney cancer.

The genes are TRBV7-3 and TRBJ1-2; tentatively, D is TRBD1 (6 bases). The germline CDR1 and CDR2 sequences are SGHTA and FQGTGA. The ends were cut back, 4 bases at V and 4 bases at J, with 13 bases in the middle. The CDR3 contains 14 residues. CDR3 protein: CASSSQGDLYGYTF. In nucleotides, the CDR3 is TGTGCCAGCAGCTCACAGGGAGACCTCTATGGCTACACCTTC.

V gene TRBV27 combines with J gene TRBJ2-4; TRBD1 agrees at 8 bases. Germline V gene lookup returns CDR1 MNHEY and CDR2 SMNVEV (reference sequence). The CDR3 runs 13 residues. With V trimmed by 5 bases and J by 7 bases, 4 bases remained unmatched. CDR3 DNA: TGTGCCAGCAGTCCCGGACAGGGTAACATTCAGTACTTC. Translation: CASSPGQGNIQYF.

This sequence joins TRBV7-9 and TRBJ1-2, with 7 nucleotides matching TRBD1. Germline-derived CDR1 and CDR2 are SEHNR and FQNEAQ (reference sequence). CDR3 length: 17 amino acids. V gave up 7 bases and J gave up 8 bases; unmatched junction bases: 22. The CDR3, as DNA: TGTGCCAGCACCAACATTATATCCCAGGGGGTGTTTTGGGGCTACACCTTC. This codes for CASTNIISQGVFWGYTF.

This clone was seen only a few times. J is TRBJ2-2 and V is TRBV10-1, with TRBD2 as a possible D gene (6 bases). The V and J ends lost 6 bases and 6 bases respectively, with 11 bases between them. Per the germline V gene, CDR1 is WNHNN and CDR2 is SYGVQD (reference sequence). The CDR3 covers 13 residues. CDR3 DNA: TGCGCCAGCAGCCCTGGGGGGTCCGGGGAGCTGTTTTTT. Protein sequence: CASSPGGSGELFF.

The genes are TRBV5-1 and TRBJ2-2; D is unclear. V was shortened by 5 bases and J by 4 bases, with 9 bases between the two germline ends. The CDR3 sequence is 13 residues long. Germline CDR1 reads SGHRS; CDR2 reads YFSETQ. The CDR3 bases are TGCGCCAGCAGTTCAACGGCCACCGGGGAGCTGTTTTTT. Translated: CASSSTATGELFF. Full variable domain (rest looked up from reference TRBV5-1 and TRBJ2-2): KAGVTQTPRYLIKTRGQQVTLSCSPISGHRSVSWYQQTPGQGLQFLFEYFSETQRNKGNFPGRFSGRQFSNSRSEMNVSTLELGDSALYLCASSSTATGELFFGEGSRLTVL.

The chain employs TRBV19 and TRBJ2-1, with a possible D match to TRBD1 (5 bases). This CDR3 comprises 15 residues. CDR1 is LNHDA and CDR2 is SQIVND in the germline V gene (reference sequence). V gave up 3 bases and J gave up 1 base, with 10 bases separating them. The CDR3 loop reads CASSMVQGSYNEQFF. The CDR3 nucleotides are TGTGCCAGTAGTATGGTGCAGGGTTCCTACAATGAGCAGTTCTTC.

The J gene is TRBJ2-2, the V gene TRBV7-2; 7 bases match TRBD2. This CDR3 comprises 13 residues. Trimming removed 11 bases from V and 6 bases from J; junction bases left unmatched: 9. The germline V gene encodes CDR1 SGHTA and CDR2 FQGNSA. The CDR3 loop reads CAHTVAGAGELFF. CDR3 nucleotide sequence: TGTGCCCATACGGTTGCGGGGGCCGGGGAGCTGTTTTTT.

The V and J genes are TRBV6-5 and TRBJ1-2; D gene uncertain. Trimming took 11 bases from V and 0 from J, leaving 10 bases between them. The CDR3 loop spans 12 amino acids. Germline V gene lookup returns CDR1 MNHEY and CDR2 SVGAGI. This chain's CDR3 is CAVRLSNYGYTF. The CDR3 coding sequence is TGTGCCGTGAGGCTGTCTAACTATGGCTACACCTTC.